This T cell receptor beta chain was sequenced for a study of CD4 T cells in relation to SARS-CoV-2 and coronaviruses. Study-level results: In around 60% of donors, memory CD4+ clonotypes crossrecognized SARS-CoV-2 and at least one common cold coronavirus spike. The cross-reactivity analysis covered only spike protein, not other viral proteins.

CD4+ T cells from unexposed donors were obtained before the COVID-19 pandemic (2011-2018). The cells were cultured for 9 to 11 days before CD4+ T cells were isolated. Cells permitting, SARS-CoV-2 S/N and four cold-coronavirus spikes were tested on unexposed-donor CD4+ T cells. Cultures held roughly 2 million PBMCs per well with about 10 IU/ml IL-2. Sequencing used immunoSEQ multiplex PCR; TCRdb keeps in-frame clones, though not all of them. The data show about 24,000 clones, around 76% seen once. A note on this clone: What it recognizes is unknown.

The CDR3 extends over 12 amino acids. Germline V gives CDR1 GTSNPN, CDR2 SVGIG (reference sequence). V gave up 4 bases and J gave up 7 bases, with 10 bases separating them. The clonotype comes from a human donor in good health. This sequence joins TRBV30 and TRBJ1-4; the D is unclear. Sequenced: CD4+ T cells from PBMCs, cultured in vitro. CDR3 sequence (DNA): TGTGCCTGGAATAGGCCCCCTGAAAAACTGTTTTTT. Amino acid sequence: CAWNRPPEKLFF.